A single sample is the source of the 9 T cell receptor beta chains below, sequenced in a study of blood T cell repertoires in COVID-19. The assay was immunoSEQ multiplex PCR, and TCRdb's table has in-frame clones only and misses some. The sample has fewer than 350,000 clones; approximately 86% are singletons. The sample was peripheral blood. The receptors originated from a woman between 70 and 85 years old with COVID-19, enrolled during active disease.

The chain couples TRBV21-1 to TRBJ2-7; TRBD1, the D gene given by the table, was not confirmed from the DNA. TRBV21-1 represents a pseudogene. There are 14 residues in the CDR3. The CDR3 nucleotides read TGTGCCAGCAGCAAAGTGGACAGAAAGTACGAGCAGTACTTC. This translates into CASSKVDRKYEQYF.

This chain joins TRBV2 and TRBJ1-6; D may be TRBD1 (6 bases). Trimming took off 8 bases at V and 4 bases at J, with 15 bases between the two ends. This CDR3 comprises 15 residues. CDR1 is SNHLY, CDR2 FYNNEI, per germline. This CDR3 reads CASQTGTPYNSPLHF. CDR3 nucleotide sequence: TGTGCCAGCCAAACGGGGACACCATATAATTCACCCCTCCACTTT.

V gene TRBV28 combines with J gene TRBJ2-1; tentative D call: TRBD1 (5 bases). The CDR3 extends over 12 amino acids. Trimming took off 3 bases at V and 9 bases at J, with 9 bases between the two ends. Germline-derived CDR1 and CDR2 are MDHEN and SYDVKM. The CDR3, as DNA: TGTGCCAGCAGTTTGCAGGGTAGTGAGCAGTTCTTC. Translating it yields CASSLQGSEQFF.

The chain employs TRBV5-1 and TRBJ1-3; 8 positions agree with TRBD1. The ends lost 2 bases at V and 0 bases at J; junction bases unmatched: 4. CDR1 is SGHRS and CDR2 is YFSETQ in the germline V gene. The CDR3 is 16 residues long. CDR3 in DNA: TGCGCCAGCAGCTTAAATACAGGGGGCTCTGGAAACACCATATATTTT. Amino acid sequence: CASSLNTGGSGNTIYF.

The rearrangement links TRBV27 to TRBJ2-7; TRBD2 might be the D (6 bases). In germline, CDR1 is MNHEY, CDR2 SMNVEV (reference sequence). With 6 bases removed from V and 1 base from J, the gap between germline ends came to 7 bases. This CDR3 spans 12 amino acids. The CDR3 loop is CASRGLSYEQYF. The CDR3, as DNA: TGTGCCAGCAGGGGACTTTCCTACGAGCAGTACTTC.

The chain uses TRBV6-2 or TRBV6-3 and TRBJ2-5; TRBD2 matches 14 bases. Per the germline V gene, CDR1 is MNHEY and CDR2 is SVGEGT. The CDR3 is 17 amino acids. V was pared by 0 bases and J by 5 bases, with 5 bases of the junction left unmatched. As DNA, the CDR3 is TGTGCCAGCAGTTACTCGGGACTAGCGGGGGAAGGGGAGACCCAGTACTTC. This codes for CASSYSGLAGEGETQYF.

This clone was observed a single time. The genes are TRBV30 and TRBJ1-2; 8 bases match TRBD1. Germline CDR1 GTSNPN, CDR2 SVGIG (reference sequence). V was pared by 6 bases and J by 3 bases, with 3 bases of the junction left unmatched. This CDR3 spans 12 amino acids. This chain's CDR3 is CACDRGDYGYTF. Written as DNA, the CDR3 is TGTGCCTGTGACAGGGGAGACTATGGCTACACCTTC.

V usage is TRBV18 and J usage is TRBJ2-3, with TRBD1 as a possible D gene (6 bases). Germline CDR1 and CDR2: KGHSH and LQKENI. The CDR3 runs 14 residues. The V and J ends lost 6 bases and 2 bases respectively, with 12 bases between them. CDR3 DNA: TGTGCCAGCTCCCCAAAGGGGGACACAGATACGCAGTATTTT. It yields the protein CASSPKGDTDTQYF.

The chain is built from TRBV7-2 and TRBJ2-2; 7 bases map to TRBD1. Looked up from germline, CDR1 is SGHTA and CDR2 is FQGNSA. The CDR3 spans 16 residues. V shed 5 bases, J shed 1 base, and the junction held 7 bases outside the gene matches. The DNA of the CDR3 is TGTGCCAGCAGCAACTCCGGGACAGTGAACACCGGGGAGCTGTTTTTT. Its translation is CASSNSGTVNTGELFF.